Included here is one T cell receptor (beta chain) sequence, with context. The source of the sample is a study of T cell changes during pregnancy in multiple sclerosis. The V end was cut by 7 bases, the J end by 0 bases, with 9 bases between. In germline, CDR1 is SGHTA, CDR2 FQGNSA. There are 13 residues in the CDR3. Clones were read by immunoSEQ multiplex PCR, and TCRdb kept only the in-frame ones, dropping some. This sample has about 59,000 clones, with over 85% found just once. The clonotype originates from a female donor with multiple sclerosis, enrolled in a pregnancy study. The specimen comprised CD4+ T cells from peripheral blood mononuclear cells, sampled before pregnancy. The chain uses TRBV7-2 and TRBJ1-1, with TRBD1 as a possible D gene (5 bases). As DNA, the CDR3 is TGTGCCAGCACGGGGGGAATGAACACTGAAGCTTTCTTT. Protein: CASTGGMNTEAFF.